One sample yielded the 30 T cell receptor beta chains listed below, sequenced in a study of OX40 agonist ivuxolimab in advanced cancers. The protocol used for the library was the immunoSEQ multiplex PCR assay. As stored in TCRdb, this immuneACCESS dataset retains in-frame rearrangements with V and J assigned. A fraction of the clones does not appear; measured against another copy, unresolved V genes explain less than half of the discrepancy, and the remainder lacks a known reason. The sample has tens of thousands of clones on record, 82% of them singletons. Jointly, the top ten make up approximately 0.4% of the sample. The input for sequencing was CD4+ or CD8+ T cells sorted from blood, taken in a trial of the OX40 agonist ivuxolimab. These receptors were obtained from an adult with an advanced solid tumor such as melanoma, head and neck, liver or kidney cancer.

CDR3 nucleotide sequence: TGTGCCAGCAGCTCGTACAGGGGGCGGGAGACCCAGTACTTC. This codes for CASSSYRGRETQYF. The V gene is TRBV7-6, the J gene TRBJ2-5, with TRBD1 matching over 9 bases. V shed 4 bases and J 5 bases; nucleotides not matched to a gene: 5. Germline V gene sequence: CDR1 SGHVS, CDR2 FNYEAQ. This CDR3 is built from 14 residues.

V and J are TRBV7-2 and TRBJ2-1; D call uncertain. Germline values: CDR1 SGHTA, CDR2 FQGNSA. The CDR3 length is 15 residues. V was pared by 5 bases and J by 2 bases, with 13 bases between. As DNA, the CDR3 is TGTGCCAGCAGCCCAAACTACGAAGCCTACAATGAGCAGTTCTTC. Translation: CASSPNYEAYNEQFF.

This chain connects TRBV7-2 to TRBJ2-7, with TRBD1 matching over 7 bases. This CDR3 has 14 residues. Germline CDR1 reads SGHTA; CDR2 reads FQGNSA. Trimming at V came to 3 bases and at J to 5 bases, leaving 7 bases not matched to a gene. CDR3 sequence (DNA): TGTGCCAGCAGCTTGACAGGGAGAGGAAACGAGCAGTACTTC. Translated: CASSLTGRGNEQYF.

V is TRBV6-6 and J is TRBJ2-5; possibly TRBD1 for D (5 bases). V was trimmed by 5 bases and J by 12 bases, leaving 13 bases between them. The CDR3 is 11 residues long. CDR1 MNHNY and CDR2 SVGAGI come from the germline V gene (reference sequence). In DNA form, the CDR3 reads TGTGCCAGCAGTCTCGACAGCGAGAAGTACTTC. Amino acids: CASSLDSEKYF.

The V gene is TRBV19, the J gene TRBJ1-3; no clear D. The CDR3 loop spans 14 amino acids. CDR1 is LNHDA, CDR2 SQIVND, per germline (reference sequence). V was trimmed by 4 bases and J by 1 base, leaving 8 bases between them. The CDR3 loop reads CASSTLESGNTIYF. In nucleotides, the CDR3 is TGTGCCAGTAGTACACTGGAATCTGGAAACACCATATATTTT. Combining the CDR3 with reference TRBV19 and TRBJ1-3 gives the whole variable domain DGGITQSPKYLFRKEGQNVTLSCEQNLNHDAMYWYRQDPGQGLRLIYYSQIVNDFQKGDIAEGYSVSREKKESFPLTVTSAQKNPTAFYLCASSTLESGNTIYFGEGSWLTVV.

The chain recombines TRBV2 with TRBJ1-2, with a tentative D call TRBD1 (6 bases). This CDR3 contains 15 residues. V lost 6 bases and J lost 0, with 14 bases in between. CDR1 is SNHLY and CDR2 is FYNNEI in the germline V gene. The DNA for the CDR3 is TGTGCCAGCAGGGATACAGGGACTGCTAACTATGGCTACACCTTC. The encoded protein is CASRDTGTANYGYTF.

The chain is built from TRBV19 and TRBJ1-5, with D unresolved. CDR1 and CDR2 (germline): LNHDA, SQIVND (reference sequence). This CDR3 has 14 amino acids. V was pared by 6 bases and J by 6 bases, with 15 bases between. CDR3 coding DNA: TGTGCCAGTAGGCATGAGGGCGCGGGTCAGCCCCAGCATTTT. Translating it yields CASRHEGAGQPQHF.

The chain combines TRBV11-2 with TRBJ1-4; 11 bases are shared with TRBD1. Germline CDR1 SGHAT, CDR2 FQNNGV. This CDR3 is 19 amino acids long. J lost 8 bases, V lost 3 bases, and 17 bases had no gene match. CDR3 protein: CASSFSRRTGGALNEKLFF. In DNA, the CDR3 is TGTGCCAGCAGCTTCAGTAGGCGGACAGGGGGCGCCTTGAACGAAAAACTGTTTTTT.

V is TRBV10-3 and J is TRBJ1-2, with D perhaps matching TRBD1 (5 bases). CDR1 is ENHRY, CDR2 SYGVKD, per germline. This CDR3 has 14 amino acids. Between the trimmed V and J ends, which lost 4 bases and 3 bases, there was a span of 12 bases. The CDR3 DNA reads TGTGCCATCAGTGGGAGGGGAGGCGACTATGGCTACACCTTC. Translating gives CAISGRGGDYGYTF.

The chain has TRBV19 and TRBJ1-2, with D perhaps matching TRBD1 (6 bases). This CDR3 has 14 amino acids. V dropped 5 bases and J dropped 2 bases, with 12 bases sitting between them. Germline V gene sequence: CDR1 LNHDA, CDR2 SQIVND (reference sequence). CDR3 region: CASSAQGTNYGYTF. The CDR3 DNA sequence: TGTGCCAGTAGTGCACAGGGTACCAACTATGGCTACACCTTC.

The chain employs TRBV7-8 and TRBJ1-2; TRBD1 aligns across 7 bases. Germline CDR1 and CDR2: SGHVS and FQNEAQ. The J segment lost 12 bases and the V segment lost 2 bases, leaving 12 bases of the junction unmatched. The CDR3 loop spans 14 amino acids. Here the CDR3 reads CASSLSGQAYRNTF. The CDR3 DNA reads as TGTGCCAGCAGCTTAAGCGGACAGGCCTATAGGAACACCTTC.

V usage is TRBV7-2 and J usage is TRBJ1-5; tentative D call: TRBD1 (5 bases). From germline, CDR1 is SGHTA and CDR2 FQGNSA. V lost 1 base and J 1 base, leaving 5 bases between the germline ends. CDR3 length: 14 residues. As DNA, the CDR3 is TGTGCCAGCAGCTTAGGGACAAGCAATCAGCCCCAGCATTTT. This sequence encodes CASSLGTSNQPQHF. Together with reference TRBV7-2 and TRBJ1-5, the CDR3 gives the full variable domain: GAGVSQSPSNKVTEKGKDVELRCDPISGHTALYWYRQSLGQGLEFLIYFQGNSAPDKSGLPSDRFSAERTGGSVSTLTIQRTQQEDSAVYLCASSLGTSNQPQHFGDGTRLSIL.

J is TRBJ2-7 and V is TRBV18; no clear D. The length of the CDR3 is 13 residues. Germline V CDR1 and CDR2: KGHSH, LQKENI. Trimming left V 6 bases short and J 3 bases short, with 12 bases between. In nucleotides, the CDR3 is TGTGCCAGCTCTCAAAGACCGTACTACGAGCAGTACGTC. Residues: CASSQRPYYEQYV.

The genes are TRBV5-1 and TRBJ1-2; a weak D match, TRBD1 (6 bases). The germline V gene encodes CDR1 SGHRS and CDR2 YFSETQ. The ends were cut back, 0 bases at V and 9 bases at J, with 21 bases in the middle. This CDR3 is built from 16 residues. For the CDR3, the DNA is TGCGCCAGCAGCTTGGATGCTAGAGGGGCAGGGGAACGCTACACCTTC. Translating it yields CASSLDARGAGERYTF.

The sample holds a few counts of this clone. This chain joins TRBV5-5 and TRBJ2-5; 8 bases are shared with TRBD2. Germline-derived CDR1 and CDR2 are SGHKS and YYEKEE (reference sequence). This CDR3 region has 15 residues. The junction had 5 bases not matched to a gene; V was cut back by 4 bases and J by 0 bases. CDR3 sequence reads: CASSTAGDHQETQYF. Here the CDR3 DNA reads TGTGCCAGCAGCACAGCGGGGGACCACCAAGAGACCCAGTACTTC. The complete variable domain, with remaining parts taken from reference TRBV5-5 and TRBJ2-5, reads DAGVTQSPTHLIKTRGQQVTLRCSPISGHKSVSWYQQVLGQGPQFIFQYYEKEERGRGNFPDRFSARQFPNYSSELNVNALLLGDSALYLCASSTAGDHQETQYFGPGTRLLVL.

The CDR3 loop is CASSYMTGGGYTF. The DNA of the CDR3 is TGTGCCAGCAGTTACATGACAGGGGGGGGCTACACCTTC. The chain has TRBV6-6 and TRBJ1-2; 9 bases fit TRBD1. The germline gives CDR1 MNHNY, CDR2 SVGAGI (reference sequence). CDR3 size: 13 residues. V dropped 2 bases and J dropped 8; count of bases not matched to a gene: 3.

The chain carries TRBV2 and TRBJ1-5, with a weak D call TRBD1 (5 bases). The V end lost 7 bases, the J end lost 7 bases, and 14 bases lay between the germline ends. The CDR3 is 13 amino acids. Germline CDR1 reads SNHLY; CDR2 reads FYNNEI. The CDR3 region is CASKGLEGQPQHF. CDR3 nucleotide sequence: TGTGCCAGCAAGGGATTGGAGGGGCAGCCCCAGCATTTT.

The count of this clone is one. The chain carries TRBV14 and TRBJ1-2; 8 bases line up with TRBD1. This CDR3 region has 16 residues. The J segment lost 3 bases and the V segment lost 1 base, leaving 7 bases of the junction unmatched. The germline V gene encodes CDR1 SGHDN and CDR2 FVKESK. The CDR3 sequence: CASSQVRDRFDYGYTF. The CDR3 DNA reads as TGTGCCAGCAGCCAAGTCCGGGACAGGTTTGACTATGGCTACACCTTC.

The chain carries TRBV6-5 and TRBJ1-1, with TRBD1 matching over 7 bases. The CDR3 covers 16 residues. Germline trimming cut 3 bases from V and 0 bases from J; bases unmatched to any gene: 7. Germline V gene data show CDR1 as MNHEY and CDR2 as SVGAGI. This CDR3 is CASSYGGTAMNTEAFF. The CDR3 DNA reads TGTGCCAGCAGTTATGGAGGGACAGCGATGAACACTGAAGCTTTCTTT.

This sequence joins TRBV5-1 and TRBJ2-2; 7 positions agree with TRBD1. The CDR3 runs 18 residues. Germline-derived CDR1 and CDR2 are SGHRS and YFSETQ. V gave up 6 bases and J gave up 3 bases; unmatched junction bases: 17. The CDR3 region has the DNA TGCGCCAGCAACCGCCAACCGGGACAGAAAGAATACACCGGGGAGCTGTTTTTT. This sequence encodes CASNRQPGQKEYTGELFF. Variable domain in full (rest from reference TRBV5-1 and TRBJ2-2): KAGVTQTPRYLIKTRGQQVTLSCSPISGHRSVSWYQQTPGQGLQFLFEYFSETQRNKGNFPGRFSGRQFSNSRSEMNVSTLELGDSALYLCASNRQPGQKEYTGELFFGEGSRLTVL.

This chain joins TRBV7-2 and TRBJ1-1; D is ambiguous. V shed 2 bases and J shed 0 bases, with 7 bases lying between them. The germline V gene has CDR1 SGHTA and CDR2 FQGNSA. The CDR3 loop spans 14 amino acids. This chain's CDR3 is CASSLRRLNTEAFF. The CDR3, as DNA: TGTGCCAGCAGCTTACGCAGACTGAACACTGAAGCTTTCTTT.

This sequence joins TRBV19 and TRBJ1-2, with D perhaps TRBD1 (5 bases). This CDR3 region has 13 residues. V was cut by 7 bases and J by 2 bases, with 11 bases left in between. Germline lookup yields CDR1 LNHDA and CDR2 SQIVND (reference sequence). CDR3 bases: TGTGCCAGTAACGAGGGACCAAACTATGGCTACACCTTC. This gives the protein CASNEGPNYGYTF.

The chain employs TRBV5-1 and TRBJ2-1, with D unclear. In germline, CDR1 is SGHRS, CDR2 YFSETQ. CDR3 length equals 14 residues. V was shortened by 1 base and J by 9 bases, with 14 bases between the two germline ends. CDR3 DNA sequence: TGCGCCAGCAGCTTGAATCAGGAGTCAGGTGAGCAGTTCTTC. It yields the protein CASSLNQESGEQFF.

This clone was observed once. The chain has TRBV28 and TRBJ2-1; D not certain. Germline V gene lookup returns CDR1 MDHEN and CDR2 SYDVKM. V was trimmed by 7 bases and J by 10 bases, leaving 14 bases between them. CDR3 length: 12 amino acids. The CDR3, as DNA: TGTGCCAGCACCTCGTTCCGTGTGGAGCAGTTCTTC. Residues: CASTSFRVEQFF.

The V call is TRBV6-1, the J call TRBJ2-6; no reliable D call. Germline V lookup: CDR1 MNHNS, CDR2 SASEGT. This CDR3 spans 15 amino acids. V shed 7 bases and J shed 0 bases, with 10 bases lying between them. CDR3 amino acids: CASKRVDSGANVLTF. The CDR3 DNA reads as TGTGCCAGCAAACGGGTCGACTCTGGGGCCAACGTCCTGACTTTC.

The CDR3 region is CASSLNSDSNQPQHF. The CDR3 bases are TGCGCCAGCAGCTTGAACAGCGATAGCAATCAGCCCCAGCATTTT. This rearrangement joins TRBV5-1 to TRBJ1-5; no clear D gene. The CDR3 length is 15 residues. Trimming took off 1 base at V and 0 bases at J, with 8 bases between the two ends. Germline V gene sequence: CDR1 SGHRS, CDR2 YFSETQ.

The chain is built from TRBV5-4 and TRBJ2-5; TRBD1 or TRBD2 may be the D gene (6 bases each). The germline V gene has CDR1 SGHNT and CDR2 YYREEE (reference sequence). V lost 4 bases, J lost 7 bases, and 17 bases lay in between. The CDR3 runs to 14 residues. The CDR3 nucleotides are TGTGCCAGCAGCCCGGGAGTTTCCAGGGGGACCCAGTACTTC. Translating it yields CASSPGVSRGTQYF.

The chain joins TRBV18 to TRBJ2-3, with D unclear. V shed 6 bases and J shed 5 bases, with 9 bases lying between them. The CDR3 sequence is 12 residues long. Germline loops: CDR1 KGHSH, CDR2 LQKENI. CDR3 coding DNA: TGTGCCAGCTCGCTCTCGGAAGATACGCAGTATTTT. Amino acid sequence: CASSLSEDTQYF. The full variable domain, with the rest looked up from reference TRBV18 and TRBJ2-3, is NAGVMQNPRHLVRRRGQEARLRCSPMKGHSHVYWYRQLPEEGLKFMVYLQKENIIDESGMPKERFSAEFPKEGPSILRIQQVVRGDSAAYFCASSLSEDTQYFGPGTRLTVL.

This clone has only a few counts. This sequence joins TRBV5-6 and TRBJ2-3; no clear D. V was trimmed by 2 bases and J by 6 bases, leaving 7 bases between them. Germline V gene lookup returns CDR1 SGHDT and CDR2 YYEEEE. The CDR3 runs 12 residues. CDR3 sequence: CASSFIRDTQYF. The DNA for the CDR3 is TGTGCCAGCAGCTTTATCCGGGATACGCAGTATTTT.

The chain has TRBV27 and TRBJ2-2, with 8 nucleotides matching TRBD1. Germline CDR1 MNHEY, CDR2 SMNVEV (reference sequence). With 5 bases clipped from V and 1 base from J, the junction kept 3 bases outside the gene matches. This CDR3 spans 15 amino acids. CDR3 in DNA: TGTGCCAGCAGTGACAGGGGACTGAACACCGGGGAGCTGTTTTTT. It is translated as CASSDRGLNTGELFF.